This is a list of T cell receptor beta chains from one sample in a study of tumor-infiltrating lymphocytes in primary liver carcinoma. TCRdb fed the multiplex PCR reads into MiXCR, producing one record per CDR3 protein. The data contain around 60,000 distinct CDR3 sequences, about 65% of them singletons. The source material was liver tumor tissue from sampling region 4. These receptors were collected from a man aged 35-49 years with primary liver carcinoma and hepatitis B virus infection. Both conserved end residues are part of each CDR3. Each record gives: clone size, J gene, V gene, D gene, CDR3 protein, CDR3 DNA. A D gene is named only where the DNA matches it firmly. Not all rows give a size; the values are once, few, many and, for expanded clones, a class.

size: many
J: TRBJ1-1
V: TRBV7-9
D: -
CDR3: CASSLGQLRPGPNTEAFF
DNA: TGTGCCAGCAGCTTAGGCCAACTCCGTCCGGGACCGAACACTGAAGCTTTCTTT

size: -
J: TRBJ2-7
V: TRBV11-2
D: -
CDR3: CASSLESGISGEYHF
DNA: TGTGCCAGCAGCTTAGAGTCCGGGATCTCTGGCGAGTACCACTTC

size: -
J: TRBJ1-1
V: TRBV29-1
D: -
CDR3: CGVGGGWGMNTEASF
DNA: TGCGGCGTTGGTGGAGGATGGGGTATGAACACTGAAGCTTCCTTT

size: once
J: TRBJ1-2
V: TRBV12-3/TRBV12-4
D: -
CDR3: CASSFPGSYGYTF
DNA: TGTGCCAGCAGTTTCCCGGGCTCATATGGATACACCTTC

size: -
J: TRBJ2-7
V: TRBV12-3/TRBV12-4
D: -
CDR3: CTSSLNGYEQNF
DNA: TGTACCAGCAGTTTAAATGGTTACGAGCAGAACTTC

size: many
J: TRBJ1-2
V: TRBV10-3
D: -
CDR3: CAISGGGYGYTF
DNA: TGTGCCATCAGTGGCGGGGGCTATGGCTACACCTTC

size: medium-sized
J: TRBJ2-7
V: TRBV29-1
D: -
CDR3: CSVGTNYEQYF
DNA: TGCAGCGTCGGGACAAACTACGAGCAGTACTTC

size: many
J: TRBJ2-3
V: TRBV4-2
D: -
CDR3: CASSQDLRPDTQYF
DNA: TGTGCCAGCAGCCAAGATTTAAGGCCGGATACGCAGTATTTT

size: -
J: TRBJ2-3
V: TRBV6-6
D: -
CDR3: CVCSPIAGGVTDSQYF
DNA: TGTGTCTGCAGTCCCATCGCGGGTGGAGTCACAGATTCGCAGTATTTT

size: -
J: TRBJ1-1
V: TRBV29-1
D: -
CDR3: CSVEGLGNTEAFF
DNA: TGCAGCGTTGAAGGGCTGGGGAACACTGAAGCTTTCTTT

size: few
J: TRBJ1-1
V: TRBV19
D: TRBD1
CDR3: CASRTRGQGDLNTEAFF
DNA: TGTGCCAGTCGCACCCGGGGACAGGGGGATCTGAACACTGAAGCTTTCTTT

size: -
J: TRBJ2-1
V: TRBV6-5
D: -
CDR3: CASSRPASRSILHEQFF
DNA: TGTGCCAGCAGCCGCCCGGCCAGCAGGAGTATCCTCCATGAGCAGTTCTTC

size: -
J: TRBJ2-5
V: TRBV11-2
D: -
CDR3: CAGSLARLALEKKETQYF
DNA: TGTGCCGGCAGCTTAGCGAGGCTAGCCCTAGAAAAAAAGGAGACCCAGTACTTC

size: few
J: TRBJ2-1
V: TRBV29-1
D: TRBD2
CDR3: CSGGTTGFNEQFF
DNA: TGCAGCGGGGGGACTACCGGGTTTAATGAGCAGTTCTTT

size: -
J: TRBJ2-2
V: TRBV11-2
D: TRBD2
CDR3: CVSSPSREVIGELFF
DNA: TGTGTTAGCAGTCCCAGTCGGGAGGTAATCGGGGAGCTGTTTTTT

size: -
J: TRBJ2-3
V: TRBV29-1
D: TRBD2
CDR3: CSARGGDFFADTQYF
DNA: TGCAGCGCTAGGGGAGGGGACTTCTTCGCTGATACACAGTATTTT

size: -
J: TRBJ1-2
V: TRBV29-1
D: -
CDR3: CSVWNPGLDYGYTF
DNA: TGCAGCGTGTGGAACCCGGGCCTGGACTATGGCTACACCTTC

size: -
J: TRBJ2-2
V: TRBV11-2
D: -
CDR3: CASSIAGSNTREVFF
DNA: TGTGCCAGCAGCATTGCGGGATCGAACACCAGGGAGGTGTTTTTT

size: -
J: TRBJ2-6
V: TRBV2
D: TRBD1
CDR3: CASSLQGASTSGANVLTF
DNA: TGTGCGAGCAGTTTACAGGGGGCTTCGACCTCTGGGGCCAACGTCCTGACTTTC

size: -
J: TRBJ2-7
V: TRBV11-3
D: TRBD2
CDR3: CASSSSRDYSYEHYF
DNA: TGTGCCAGCAGCTCATCGCGGGACTACTCCTACGAGCACTACTTC

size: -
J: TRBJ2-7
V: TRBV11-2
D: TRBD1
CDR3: CASSFVTGGQYEHYF
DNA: TGTGCTAGCAGCTTTGTGACAGGGGGCCAGTACGAGCACTACTTC

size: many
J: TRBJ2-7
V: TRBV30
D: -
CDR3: CAWSVPPPYVWYF
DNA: TGTGCCTGGAGTGTCCCCCCACCCTACGTGTGGTACTTC

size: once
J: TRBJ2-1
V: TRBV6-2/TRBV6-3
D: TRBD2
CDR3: CARSHGTAGLAALSSYNEQFF
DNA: TGTGCCAGAAGTCACGGGACGGCGGGACTAGCGGCCCTGAGCTCATACAATGAGCAATTCTTC

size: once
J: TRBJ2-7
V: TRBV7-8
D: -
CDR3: CASSLGMVEEQYF
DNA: TGTGCCAGCAGCTTGGGCATGGTGGAGGAACAGTACTTC

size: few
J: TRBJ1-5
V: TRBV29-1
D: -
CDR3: CSVATGGGNNQPQHF
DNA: TGCAGCGTCGCGACCGGGGGTGGTAACAATCAGCCCCAACATTTT

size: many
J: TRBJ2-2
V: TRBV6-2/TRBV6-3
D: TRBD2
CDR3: CASTGLAARAGELFF
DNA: TGTGCCAGCACCGGACTAGCGGCGAGGGCCGGGGAGCTGTTTTTT